Following are 20 T cell receptor beta chains from one sample sequenced in a study of long-term antiretroviral therapy in people with HIV. Researchers report immunoSEQ v3.0 was run at survey level. Method: immunoSEQ multiplex PCR; TCRdb's copy keeps in-frame clones and lacks some. The sample has 20,000 or so clones, around 80% seen once. The sample in question was unsorted PBMCs, obtained 1.9 years after starting antiretroviral therapy. Receptors originate from a woman aged 50 to 65 with HIV.

The CDR3, as DNA: TGTGCCAGCAGTGAATATCAAAAGGGCGAGCAGTACTTC. Amino acid sequence: CASSEYQKGEQYF. J is TRBJ2-7 and V is TRBV6-1, with no clear D. The germline V gene encodes CDR1 MNHNS and CDR2 SASEGT. V gave up 2 bases and J gave up 6 bases, with 11 bases separating them. The CDR3 consists of 13 residues.

V is TRBV6-1 and J is TRBJ1-6, with 7 bases that match TRBD1. V was clipped by 5 bases and J by 4 bases; unmatched bases: 11. Germline V CDR1 and CDR2: MNHNS, SASEGT. This CDR3 contains 17 residues. As DNA, the CDR3 is TGTGCCAGCAGTCAAGAATACGGGACAGCATATAATTCACCCCTCCACTTT. It translates to CASSQEYGTAYNSPLHF.

The chain's CDR3 is CASSQGIGDEQFF. CDR3 DNA sequence: TGTGCCAGCAGCCAGGGGATTGGCGATGAGCAGTTCTTC. This chain connects TRBV7-2 to TRBJ2-1, with D perhaps TRBD1 (6 bases). The CDR3 has 13 amino acids. Germline CDR1 is SGHTA and CDR2 is FQGNSA. Trimming removed 5 bases from V and 8 bases from J, with 13 bases in between.

This chain joins TRBV6-6 and TRBJ2-1; D gene unclear. V was pared by 5 bases and J by 0 bases, with 11 bases between. The CDR3 runs 15 residues. Germline values: CDR1 MNHNY, CDR2 SVGAGI (reference sequence). The CDR3 loop reads CASSQTGSSYNEQFF. The CDR3 DNA follows: TGTGCCAGCAGTCAGACGGGTAGCTCCTACAATGAGCAGTTCTTC.

This clone was observed once. The chain combines TRBV5-6 with TRBJ2-5, with D maybe TRBD2 (6 bases). The CDR3 runs 14 residues. V lost 0 bases and J 7 bases, leaving 13 bases between the germline ends. The germline gives CDR1 SGHDT, CDR2 YYEEEE. The DNA of the CDR3 is TGTGCCAGCAGCTTGGAGGACTTTAGCGGGACCCAGTACTTC. This codes for CASSLEDFSGTQYF.

The gene calls are TRBV29-1 and TRBJ2-1; D gene uncertain. CDR3 length: 14 amino acids. The ends were cut back, 7 bases at V and 0 bases at J, with 13 bases in the middle. Germline values: CDR1 SQVTM, CDR2 ANQGSEA. CDR3: CSGQQTFSYNEQFF. CDR3 coding DNA: TGCAGCGGGCAACAGACATTCTCCTACAATGAGCAGTTCTTC.

V is TRBV18 and J is TRBJ1-5; TRBD1 matches 7 bases. The CDR3 has 14 residues. Germline V CDR1 and CDR2: KGHSH, LQKENI. With 5 bases clipped from V and 3 bases from J, the junction kept 4 bases outside the gene matches. The CDR3 sequence is CASSSGGTNQPQHF. The CDR3 bases are TGTGCCAGCTCATCAGGGGGGACCAATCAGCCCCAGCATTTT.

V and J are TRBV19 and TRBJ2-6; D unclear. With 10 bases removed from V and 0 bases from J, the gap between germline ends came to 7 bases. The CDR3 extends over 13 amino acids. Germline CDR1 is LNHDA and CDR2 is SQIVND (reference sequence). The CDR3 sequence is CATENSGANVLTF. CDR3 DNA: TGTGCCACCGAGAACTCTGGGGCCAACGTCCTGACTTTC.

The chain couples TRBV6-5 to TRBJ2-3; 10 bases align to TRBD1. The CDR3 covers 16 residues. Trimming removed 0 bases from V and 6 bases from J; junction bases left unmatched: 6. Germline values: CDR1 MNHEY, CDR2 SVGAGI. The CDR3 reads CASSYSRDRGGDTQYF. CDR3 coding DNA: TGTGCCAGCAGTTACTCCCGGGACAGGGGAGGGGATACGCAGTATTTT.

This clone is labeled medium-sized (0.01 to 0.1%). CDR3 in amino acids: CASSLSSGLNTEAFF. Here the CDR3 DNA reads TGTGCCAGCAGCCTATCCAGTGGCTTGAACACTGAAGCTTTCTTT. The chain combines TRBV4-2 with TRBJ1-1; D unclear. This CDR3 comprises 15 residues. CDR1 is LGHNA, CDR2 YNFKEQ, per germline. V dropped 4 bases and J dropped 0 bases, with 12 bases sitting between them.

The chain uses TRBV14 and TRBJ1-5; the D is unclear. V gave up 1 base and J gave up 7 bases, with 14 bases separating them. The CDR3 contains 15 residues. Germline V CDR1 and CDR2: SGHDN, FVKESK. The CDR3 DNA follows: TGTGCCAGCAGCCAAGGGCTAGGACGAGTACAGCCCCAGCATTTT. It yields the protein CASSQGLGRVQPQHF. Looking up the rest from reference TRBV14 and TRBJ1-5 gives the full variable domain: EAGVTQFPSHSVIEKGQTVTLRCDPISGHDNLYWYRRVMGKEIKFLLHFVKESKQDESGMPNNRFLAERTGGTYSTLKVQPAELEDSGVYFCASSQGLGRVQPQHFGDGTRLSIL.

V gene TRBV6-1 combines with J gene TRBJ2-3; D uncertain. Germline V gene data show CDR1 as MNHNS and CDR2 as SASEGT. The CDR3 spans 13 residues. V lost 6 bases and J 1 base, leaving 8 bases between the germline ends. CDR3 residues: CASRTTGTDTQYF. Written as DNA, the CDR3 is TGTGCCAGCAGGACGACTGGCACAGATACGCAGTATTTT.

The chain couples TRBV28 to TRBJ2-7; 8 nucleotides agree with TRBD1. Germline loops: CDR1 MDHEN, CDR2 SYDVKM. CDR3 size: 15 residues. V was pared by 5 bases and J by 3 bases, with 9 bases of the junction left unmatched. The CDR3 reads CASSPPGTGIYEQYF. The DNA for the CDR3 is TGTGCCAGCAGTCCCCCCGGGACAGGAATCTACGAGCAGTACTTC. The whole variable domain, filled in from reference TRBV28 and TRBJ2-7, reads DVKVTQSSRYLVKRTGEKVFLECVQDMDHENMFWYRQDPGLGLRLIYFSYDVKMKEKGDIPEGYSVSREKKERFSLILESASTNQTSMYLCASSPPGTGIYEQYFGPGTRLTVT.

The chain carries TRBV9 and TRBJ1-4; unclear D gene. The CDR3 sequence is 19 residues long. Germline V CDR1 and CDR2: SGDLS, YYNGEE. V lost 0 bases, J lost 0 bases, and 18 bases lay in between. CDR3 DNA: TGTGCCAGCAGCGTAGATCCCGGGTCCCATATCCCAACTAATGAAAAACTGTTTTTT. Translated, it gives CASSVDPGSHIPTNEKLFF.

The rearrangement uses TRBV30 and TRBJ2-6; D ambiguous. Trimming took 6 bases from V and 0 from J, leaving 3 bases between them. Germline values: CDR1 GTSNPN, CDR2 SVGIG (reference sequence). The CDR3 length is 12 residues. The CDR3 nucleotides read TGTGCCTGCCTCTCTGGGGCCAACGTCCTGACTTTC. Encoded protein: CACLSGANVLTF.

The genes are TRBV7-6 and TRBJ2-7; TRBD1 matches at 9 bases. The CDR3 loop spans 15 amino acids. Per the germline V gene, CDR1 is SGHVS and CDR2 is FNYEAQ. V gave up 1 base and J gave up 7 bases; unmatched junction bases: 8. The CDR3 is CASSLGRTGAGEQYF. The CDR3 coding sequence is TGTGCCAGCAGCTTAGGCCGGACAGGGGCGGGGGAGCAGTACTTC.

This chain connects TRBV5-1 to TRBJ2-2; tentatively, D is TRBD1 or TRBD2 (5 bases each). The ends were cut back, 4 bases at V and 4 bases at J, with 20 bases in the middle. The length of the CDR3 is 17 residues. Germline V CDR1 and CDR2: SGHRS, YFSETQ. CDR3 in amino acids: CASSLGQGVSGTGELFF. The CDR3 bases are TGCGCCAGCAGCCTCGGTCAGGGAGTCAGCGGCACCGGGGAGCTGTTTTTT.

V is TRBV5-1 and J is TRBJ2-7; TRBD1 agrees at 9 bases. The germline V gene encodes CDR1 SGHRS and CDR2 YFSETQ. CDR3 length: 17 residues. J gave up 0 bases and V 0 bases, and 7 bases lay outside the gene matches. The CDR3 DNA follows: TGCGCCAGCAGCTTGGTTTCGGGACAGGGTCTCTCCTACGAGCAGTACTTC. Amino acid sequence: CASSLVSGQGLSYEQYF.

This clone was counted between two and nine times. The CDR3 DNA reads TGTGCCAGCAGTTTAGAAGGGCTAGGTAATTCACCCCTCCACTTT. It translates to CASSLEGLGNSPLHF. The chain carries TRBV28 and TRBJ1-6; the D is unclear. V dropped 2 bases and J dropped 6 bases, with 11 bases sitting between them. The CDR3 consists of 15 residues. CDR1 MDHEN and CDR2 SYDVKM come from the germline V gene.

This clone has more than one count but fewer than ten. This sequence joins TRBV30 and TRBJ1-5; D remains ambiguous. The CDR3 contains 13 residues. The germline V gene encodes CDR1 GTSNPN and CDR2 SVGIG (reference sequence). The germline V and J ends were trimmed by 2 bases and 3 bases, with 8 bases remaining between them. The CDR3 is CAWSTGLNQPQHF. CDR3 nucleotides: TGTGCCTGGAGTACCGGGCTCAATCAGCCCCAGCATTTT.